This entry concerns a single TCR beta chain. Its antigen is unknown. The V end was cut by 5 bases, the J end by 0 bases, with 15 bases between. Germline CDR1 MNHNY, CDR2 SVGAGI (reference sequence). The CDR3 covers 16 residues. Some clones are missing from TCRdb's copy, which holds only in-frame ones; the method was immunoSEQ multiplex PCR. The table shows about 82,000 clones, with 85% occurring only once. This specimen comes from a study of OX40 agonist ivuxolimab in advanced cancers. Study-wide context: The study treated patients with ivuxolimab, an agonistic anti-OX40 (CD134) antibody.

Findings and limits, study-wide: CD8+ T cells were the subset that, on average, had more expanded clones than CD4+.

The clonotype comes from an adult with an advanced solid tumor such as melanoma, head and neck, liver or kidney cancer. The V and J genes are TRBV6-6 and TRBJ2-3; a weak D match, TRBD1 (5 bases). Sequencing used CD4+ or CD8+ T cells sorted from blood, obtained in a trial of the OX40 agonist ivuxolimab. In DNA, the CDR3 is TGTGCCAGCAGTCCGACAGCGCAGACTAGCACAGATACGCAGTATTTT. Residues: CASSPTAQTSTDTQYF.